The present entry profiles one TCR beta chain with its context. This sample was included in a study of Ad26.COV2.S vaccination and SARS-CoV-2 variants. The overall study: Ad26.COV2.S shots went into the muscle once or twice, 56 days apart.

Treatment indicated: roughly 18 received Ad26.COV2.S at low or high dose, single or two shots; roughly five received placebo; per-sample allocation not given. Sampling occurred on day 63 after the first vaccine or placebo injection. Vaccination used an Ad26 vector expressing Wuhan-strain SARS-CoV-2 spike. Sequencing was performed with immunoSEQ multiplex PCR; in TCRdb, only in-frame clones are kept and a portion is missing. The sample yields more than 300,000 clones, 85% seen once. The CDR3 consists of 14 residues. Germline assignment: CDR1 GTSNPN and CDR2 SVGIG (reference sequence). V dropped 1 base and J dropped 0; count of bases not matched to a gene: 1.

Specimen: peripheral blood, collected in a trial of Ad26.COV2.S vaccine versus placebo. This TCR was sampled from a person between 18 and 65 years old who received the Ad26.COV2.S COVID-19 vaccine or a placebo. The rearrangement uses TRBV30 and TRBJ2-3; 7 nucleotides match TRBD1. The CDR3 here is CAWSAGQSTDTQYF. DNA for the CDR3: TGTGCCTGGAGTGCGGGACAGAGCACAGATACGCAGTATTTT.